This paragraph reports one TCR beta chain. The entry originates in a study of blood T cell repertoires in COVID-19. Germline V CDR1 and CDR2: SGHKS, YYEKEE (reference sequence). V trimming: 2 bases; J trimming: 3 bases; junction bases outside the gene matches: 5. The CDR3 consists of 15 residues. Libraries were prepared by immunoSEQ multiplex PCR; TCRdb keeps only in-frame clonotypes and omits some of them. The sample has around 100,000 clones, around 90% seen once. The sequencing input was peripheral blood. The chain has TRBV5-5 and TRBJ2-7, with 10 bases fitting TRBD1. The receptor comes from a woman older than 75 in a cohort sampled during active COVID-19. CDR3 in amino acids: CASSLSGTGVYEQYF. DNA of the CDR3: TGTGCCAGCAGCTTATCCGGGACAGGGGTCTACGAGCAGTACTTC.